This T cell receptor (beta chain) was sequenced in a study of T cells in Graves' hyperthyroidism and ophthalmopathy (dated by TCRdb to the late 2010s). The study in broad terms: Peripheral blood was sampled at the time of initial diagnosis, prior to any treatment. The paper describes TCR Vbeta CDR3 sequencing of around 130 peripheral blood samples, made up of around 41 ophthalmopathy patients, over 70 hyperthyroidism patients and approximately 17 progressor patients. The 75 to 100 discovery patients were randomly divided into training and test sets at a 7:3 ratio. Prospective prediction of ophthalmopathy was tested in an independent validation cohort consisting of 18 to 20 hyperthyroidism patients and approximately 16 patients who later progressed to ophthalmopathy. The study also compared thyroid tissue and blood T-cell repertoires from roughly 6 Graves' hyperthyroidism patients. Once sampling was done, hyperthyroidism patients were given methimazole at a starting dose of 30 mg daily, whereas ophthalmopathy patients were given high-dose intravenous methylprednisolone. To identify TCR V-J signatures that set the groups apart, the researchers used a discovery cohort of 90 to 100 patients, made up of about 44 with Graves' ophthalmopathy and some 56 with stable Graves' hyperthyroidism.

Hyperthyroidism patients were newly diagnosed, with disease duration under 2 months, and aged 18 to 65 years. Exclusion was applied to patients with uncontrolled infections, other autoimmune diseases, pregnancy or lactation. Clinical symptoms, serum thyroxine and TRAb, thyroid ultrasound, and orbital computed tomography formed the basis for the diagnoses. Blood from progressor patients was drawn when they were first diagnosed with hyperthyroidism, before any ophthalmopathy symptoms appeared. Ficoll-Paque density gradient centrifugation was used to isolate PBMCs from approximately 10 ml of fresh peripheral blood. Progressor patients were defined as those initially diagnosed with Graves' hyperthyroidism in whom ophthalmopathy developed during follow-up. Total RNA was extracted with Trizol reagent, and quality was checked on an Agilent 2100 Bioanalyzer. General findings and caveats noted by the study authors: A 13 V-J signature model separated ophthalmopathy from stable hyperthyroidism, with about 90% sensitivity and roughly 84% specificity in cross-validation and 80%/75% in testing. Most expanded thyroid clonotypes (frequency above 0.001) were also found in blood, which suggests that blood repertoires may mirror thyroid immune responses. During validation, the model predicted progression to ophthalmopathy a median of roughly six months ahead of onset, with almost 71% sensitivity and almost 75% specificity. Sample size was not statistically predetermined, and blinding of investigators to group allocation was not performed.

Ten or more counts support this clonotype. The antigen it binds to is not known. Nothing much larger sits one base from this clone, and base qualities are not available. TCR beta CDR3 regions were amplified from RNA transcripts. For the first round of RT-PCR on the TCR CDR3, the HTBI primer set was used together with the Qiagen OneStep RT-PCR kit. A second multiplex PCR round built the libraries, followed by size selection and purification. Sequencing of the libraries was done on an Illumina HiSeq2000 using paired-end 100 bp reads. The original pipeline was this. SOAPnuke was used to process the raw data, with reads discarded if the reads contained adapters or uncalled bases, had a mean Phred below 15, or lacked an exact constant-primer or identifier match. COPE v1.2.5 was used to merge the high-quality paired reads, and each unique nucleotide sequence was defined as a clonotype. MiTCR v1.1 was used to align clonotypes to the IMGT TRBV, TRBD and TRBJ reference segments. The analysis included only V-J combinations with a frequency above 0.0001, which together covered over 98% of the repertoires. A TCS score was defined as the ratio of F50 (clonal expansion) to E x V (chaos), with BLOSUM62-based TCRdist applied between CDR3 peptides within each V-J. Welch's t-statistics and random forest reduced around 520 V-J features to 13, which were used in a naive Bayes classifier (R e1071). TCRdb trimmed the raw reads at Q25, called clones with MiXCR and kept productive beta chains. CDR3 protein sequences are deduplicated, and each keeps its most common genes and DNA. The V and J calls shown here were made by TCRdb, not taken from the authors' results. The sample table shows fewer than 650,000 distinct CDR3 sequences, and approximately 13% are seen once. The ten biggest clones cover approximately 5.7% of the sample.

CDR1 and CDR2 are drawn from the germline V gene (reference sequence): MNHEY, SMNVEV. There are 14 amino acids in the CDR3, from cysteine to phenylalanine inclusive. The only DNA kept is the CDR3, 42 bases in frame from the first base. Trimming removed 1 base from V and 5 bases from J, leaving 12 bases between the germline ends. Sequences were obtained from blood. The chain couples TRBV27 to TRBJ2-7; the D segment could be TRBD2, given 5 matching bases. The TCR comes from a woman in her twenties or thirties with Graves' hyperthyroidism that later progressed to Graves' ophthalmopathy. The DNA sequence is as follows: TGTGCCAGCAGTTTATTGACTACTGGGAACGAGCAGTACTTC. Its coded protein is CASSLLTTGNEQYF.